A single sample gave rise to the 16 T cell receptor beta chains below, sequenced in a study of T cells in tuberculosis. The time point is: new active TB diagnosis, blood taken before or within 7 days of starting treatment. Produced via immunoSEQ multiplex PCR; TCRdb's table is partial and in-frame only. The data show 30,000 to 40,000 clones, more than 85% seen once. The sequencing here drew on PBMCs, taken at tuberculosis diagnosis. These receptors all stem from an adult with tuberculosis.

This chain connects TRBV5-5 to TRBJ2-2; D may be TRBD2 (6 bases). Germline V gene lookup returns CDR1 SGHKS and CDR2 YYEKEE (reference sequence). V was shortened by 4 bases and J by 6 bases, with 7 bases between the two germline ends. This CDR3 has 12 amino acids. The CDR3 loop reads CASSPGAGELFF. The CDR3 bases are TGTGCCAGCAGCCCGGGGGCCGGGGAGCTGTTTTTT.

Written as DNA, the CDR3 is TGTGCCAGCAGTGAAACAGGGGTGGACACTGAAGCTTTCTTT. This encodes CASSETGVDTEAFF. The chain has TRBV2 and TRBJ1-1, with TRBD1 matching 7 bases. The V gene end was trimmed by 2 bases and the J gene end by 3 bases; junction bases not matched to a gene: 3. CDR3 size: 14 residues. Per germline, CDR1 SNHLY and CDR2 FYNNEI.

This clone has just one count. The rearrangement links TRBV7-2 to TRBJ2-7, with D tentatively TRBD1 (5 bases). The CDR3 length is 12 residues. V was cut by 1 base and J by 9 bases, with 10 bases left in between. The germline V gene encodes CDR1 SGHTA and CDR2 FQGNSA. In DNA form, the CDR3 reads TGTGCCAGCAGCTTAGACCAGGGCGTGCAGTACTTC. Its protein product is CASSLDQGVQYF.

V usage is TRBV4-2 and J usage is TRBJ1-4; 8 nucleotides align to TRBD1. V dropped 3 bases and J dropped 1; count of bases not matched to a gene: 4. The CDR3 extends over 16 amino acids. The germline CDR1 and CDR2 sequences are LGHNA and YNFKEQ. The CDR3 loop reads CASSQTTGETNEKLFF. The CDR3 nucleotides are TGTGCCAGCAGCCAGACGACAGGGGAAACTAATGAAAAACTGTTTTTT.

Details on this clone: At one boundary the junction diverges from the germline segment, which might be a read error. The chain links TRBV7-9 to TRBJ2-7; D unresolved. CDR1 and CDR2 from the germline V gene are SEHNR and FQNEAQ (reference sequence). This CDR3 region has 9 residues. CDR3 amino acids: CASSPFDFF. The CDR3 DNA reads TGTGCCAGCAGCCCTTTTGACTTCTTC.

The V gene is TRBV5-7, the J gene TRBJ1-2; D gene uncertain. Being an ORF, TRBV5-7 has a function that is uncertain. This CDR3 contains 15 residues. V was clipped by 4 bases and J by 8 bases, with 21 bases between them. The CDR3 DNA reads as TGTGCCAGCAGCCCTCTTGGTGACTTCCTATTAGGCTACACCTTC. Protein: CASSPLGDFLLGYTF.

This chain joins TRBV7-2 and TRBJ1-3, with 7 bases aligning to TRBD1. Trimming cost V 5 bases and J 4 bases; bases outside gene matches: 14. CDR3 size: 17 residues. In germline, CDR1 is SGHTA, CDR2 FQGNSA. CDR3 coding DNA: TGTGCCAGCAGCATTAGGGGGGCAGGGGGAGGCGGAAACACCATATATTTT. Amino acids: CASSIRGAGGGGNTIYF.

This chain links TRBV6-5 with TRBJ2-7; 9 nucleotides line up with TRBD1. With V trimmed by 5 bases and J by 5 bases, 7 bases remained unmatched. Germline V gene lookup returns CDR1 MNHEY and CDR2 SVGAGI. This CDR3 has 14 residues. This CDR3 is CASSPDRGVNEQYF. The CDR3, as DNA: TGTGCCAGCAGTCCCGACAGGGGGGTGAACGAGCAGTACTTC.

In DNA form, the CDR3 reads TGTGCCAGCAGCTTGGCCCCGGCGGGGGAGGCCAACGTCCTGACTTTC. Protein sequence: CASSLAPAGEANVLTF. The chain has TRBV5-4 and TRBJ2-6; 7 bases are shared with TRBD2. This CDR3 spans 16 amino acids. CDR1 SGHNT and CDR2 YYREEE come from the germline V gene (reference sequence). V lost 0 bases, J lost 6 bases, and 6 bases stayed unmatched.

The V gene is TRBV6-6, the J gene TRBJ2-7, with 9 positions matching TRBD1. The CDR3 length is 16 residues. The germline V gene has CDR1 MNHNY and CDR2 SVGAGI (reference sequence). V dropped 6 bases and J dropped 4; count of bases not matched to a gene: 13. DNA of the CDR3: TGTGCCAGCAGACCATCTGGACAGGGGCGTTGGTACGAGCAGTACTTC. Translated, it gives CASRPSGQGRWYEQYF.

The chain uses TRBV14 and TRBJ1-4; the D gene is possibly TRBD1 (6 bases). This CDR3 contains 15 residues. Looked up from germline, CDR1 is SGHDN and CDR2 is FVKESK. The V and J ends lost 3 bases and 4 bases respectively, with 12 bases between them. The CDR3 protein is CASSHIGGYNEKLFF. Written as DNA, the CDR3 is TGTGCCAGCAGCCATATAGGGGGATATAATGAAAAACTGTTTTTT. Using reference TRBV14 and TRBJ1-4 for the parts outside the CDR3, the full variable domain is EAGVTQFPSHSVIEKGQTVTLRCDPISGHDNLYWYRRVMGKEIKFLLHFVKESKQDESGMPNNRFLAERTGGTYSTLKVQPAELEDSGVYFCASSHIGGYNEKLFFGSGTQLSVL.

The V call is TRBV9, the J call TRBJ2-3; TRBD1 is a possible D gene (5 bases). Germline V CDR1 and CDR2: SGDLS, YYNGEE. The ends were cut back, 0 bases at V and 3 bases at J, with 8 bases in the middle. This CDR3 is built from 14 residues. CDR3 bases: TGTGCCAGCAGCGTAGGTAGGGGAACAGATACGCAGTATTTT. It specifies CASSVGRGTDTQYF.

The chain couples TRBV25-1 to TRBJ1-2; D possibly corresponds to TRBD1 (5 bases). The V gene's germline CDR1 is MGHDK and CDR2 SYGVNS. The CDR3 is 16 amino acids. The germline V and J ends were trimmed by 1 base and 3 bases, with 15 bases remaining between them. CDR3 sequence reads: CASSELDGRDDYGYTF. The CDR3 DNA is TGTGCCAGCAGTGAATTGGATGGCAGGGATGACTATGGCTACACCTTC.

A note on this clone: At the DNA level, this CDR3 is encoded by other sequences in the same sample as well. V is TRBV27 and J is TRBJ1-1; D is unclear. This CDR3 is built from 16 residues. Germline lookup yields CDR1 MNHEY and CDR2 SMNVEV (reference sequence). The V end lost 0 bases, the J end lost 0 bases, and 11 bases lay between the germline ends. DNA of the CDR3: TGTGCCAGCAGTTTATCAAGAGTACTCATGAACACTGAAGCTTTCTTT. It specifies CASSLSRVLMNTEAFF.

The chain is built from TRBV5-1 and TRBJ1-2; 9 bases align to TRBD1. The CDR3 is 15 residues long. Per germline, CDR1 SGHRS and CDR2 YFSETQ. V shed 0 bases, J shed 8 bases, and the junction held 8 bases outside the gene matches. The DNA of the CDR3 is TGCGCCAGCAGCTTGGAAGACAGGGGGTCTAAAGGCTACACCTTC. This encodes CASSLEDRGSKGYTF.

This sequence joins TRBV5-6 and TRBJ2-7; D is perhaps TRBD1 (6 bases). CDR1 and CDR2 from the germline V gene are SGHDT and YYEEEE. Deletions cut 6 bases from V and 0 bases from J, with 16 bases between. The CDR3 is 15 amino acids. The CDR3 here is CASNQGTPSSYEQYV. The CDR3 DNA sequence: TGTGCCAGCAACCAGGGGACACCTAGCTCCTACGAGCAGTACGTC.